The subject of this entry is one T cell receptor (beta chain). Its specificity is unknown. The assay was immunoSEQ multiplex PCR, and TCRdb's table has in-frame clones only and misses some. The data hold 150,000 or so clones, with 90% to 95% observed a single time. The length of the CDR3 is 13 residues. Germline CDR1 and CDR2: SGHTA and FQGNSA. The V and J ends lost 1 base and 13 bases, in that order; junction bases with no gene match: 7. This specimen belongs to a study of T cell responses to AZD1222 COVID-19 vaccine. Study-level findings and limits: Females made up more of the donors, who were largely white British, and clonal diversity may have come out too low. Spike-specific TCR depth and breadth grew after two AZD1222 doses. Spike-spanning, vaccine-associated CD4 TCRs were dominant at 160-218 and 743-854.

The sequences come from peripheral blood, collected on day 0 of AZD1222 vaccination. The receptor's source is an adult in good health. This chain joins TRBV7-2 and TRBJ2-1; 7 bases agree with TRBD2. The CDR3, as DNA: TGTGCCAGCAGCTTAGGACTAGCCCGTATCCAGTTCTTC. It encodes CASSLGLARIQFF.